This T cell receptor beta chain is drawn from a study of OX40 agonist ivuxolimab in advanced cancers. In the study overall: The drug used for patients, ivuxolimab, was an agonistic anti-OX40 (CD134) antibody. Averaging about 60 years in age, with a range of roughly 23 to 80, the cohort was 82.7% male.

Study-wide points: At 0.1 to 3.0 mg/kg and by week 6, CD4+ and CD8+ T cells in the blood had expanded clonally.

Assay: immunoSEQ multiplex PCR; the TCRdb copy retains only in-frame clones and omits some. This sample has roughly 56,000 clones, with approximately 84% found just once. Trimming took off 2 bases at V and 2 bases at J, with 7 bases between the two ends. This CDR3 is built from 14 residues. Germline CDR1 and CDR2: SGHTA and FQGNSA. A remark on this clone: Antigen unknown.

The rearrangement uses TRBV7-2 and TRBJ2-4, with D hard to call. The source of this sequence is an adult with an advanced solid tumor such as melanoma, head and neck, liver or kidney cancer. This specimen consisted of CD4+ or CD8+ T cells sorted from blood, obtained in a trial of the OX40 agonist ivuxolimab. CDR3 sequence (DNA): TGTGCCAGCAGCTTAACTTACCCCAAAAACATTCAGTACTTC. The encoded protein is CASSLTYPKNIQYF.